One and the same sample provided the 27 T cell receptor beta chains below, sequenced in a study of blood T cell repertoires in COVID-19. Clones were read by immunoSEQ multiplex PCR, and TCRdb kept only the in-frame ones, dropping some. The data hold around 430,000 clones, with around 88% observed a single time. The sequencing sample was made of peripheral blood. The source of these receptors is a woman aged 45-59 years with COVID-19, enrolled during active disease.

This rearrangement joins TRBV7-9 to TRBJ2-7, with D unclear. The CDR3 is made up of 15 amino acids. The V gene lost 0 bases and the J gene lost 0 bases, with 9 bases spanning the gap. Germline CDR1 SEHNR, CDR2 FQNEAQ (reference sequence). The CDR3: CASSLAAAVSYEQYF. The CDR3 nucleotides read TGTGCCAGCAGCTTAGCGGCGGCAGTCTCCTACGAGCAGTACTTC.

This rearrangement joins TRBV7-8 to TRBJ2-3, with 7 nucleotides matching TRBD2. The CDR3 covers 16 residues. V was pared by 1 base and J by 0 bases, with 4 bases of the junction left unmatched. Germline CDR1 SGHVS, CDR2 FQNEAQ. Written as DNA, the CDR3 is TGTGCCAGCAGCTTAGTAAGCGGGACGAGCACAGATACGCAGTATTTT. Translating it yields CASSLVSGTSTDTQYF.

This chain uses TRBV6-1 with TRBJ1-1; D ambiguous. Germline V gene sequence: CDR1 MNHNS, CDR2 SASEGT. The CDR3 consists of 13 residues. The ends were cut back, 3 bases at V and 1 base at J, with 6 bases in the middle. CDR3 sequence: CASSDSGNTEAFF. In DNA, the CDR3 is TGTGCCAGCAGTGATTCAGGGAACACTGAAGCTTTCTTT.

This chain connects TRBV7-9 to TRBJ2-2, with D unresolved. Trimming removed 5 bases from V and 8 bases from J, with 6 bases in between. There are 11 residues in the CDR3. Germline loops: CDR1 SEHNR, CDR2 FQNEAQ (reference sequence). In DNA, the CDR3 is TGTGCCAGCAGCCCTCCGGGGGAGCTGTTTTTT. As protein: CASSPPGELFF.

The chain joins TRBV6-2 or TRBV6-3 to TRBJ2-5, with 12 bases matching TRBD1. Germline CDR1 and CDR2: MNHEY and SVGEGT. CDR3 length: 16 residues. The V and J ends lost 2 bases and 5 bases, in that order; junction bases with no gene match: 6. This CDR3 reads CASSYPGTGGEETQYF. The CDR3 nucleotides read TGTGCCAGCAGTTACCCCGGGACAGGGGGCGAGGAGACCCAGTACTTC.

CDR3: CASSDMTNLISPGELFF. The CDR3 region has the DNA TGTGCCAGCAGCGACATGACCAACCTCATTTCCCCGGGGGAGCTGTTTTTT. J is TRBJ2-2 and V is TRBV27, with unresolved D. The CDR3 length is 17 residues. V shed 6 bases and J shed 8 bases, with 25 bases lying between them. CDR1 and CDR2 from the germline V gene are MNHEY and SMNVEV (reference sequence).

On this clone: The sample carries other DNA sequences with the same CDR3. The CDR3 DNA is TGTGCCAGCAGTTTTCTGGGGGGGACTGAAGCTTTCTTT. It translates to CASSFLGGTEAFF. This chain connects TRBV28 to TRBJ1-1; D perhaps matches TRBD1 (5 bases). V shed 3 bases and J shed 5 bases, with 10 bases lying between them. The CDR3 covers 13 residues. Germline V gene data show CDR1 as MDHEN and CDR2 as SYDVKM.

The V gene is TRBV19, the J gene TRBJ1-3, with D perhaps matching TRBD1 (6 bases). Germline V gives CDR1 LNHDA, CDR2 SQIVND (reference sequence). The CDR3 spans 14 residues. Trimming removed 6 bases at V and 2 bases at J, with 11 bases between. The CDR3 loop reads CASSEHRAGNTIYF. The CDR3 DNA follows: TGTGCCAGTAGCGAGCACAGGGCTGGAAACACCATATATTTT.

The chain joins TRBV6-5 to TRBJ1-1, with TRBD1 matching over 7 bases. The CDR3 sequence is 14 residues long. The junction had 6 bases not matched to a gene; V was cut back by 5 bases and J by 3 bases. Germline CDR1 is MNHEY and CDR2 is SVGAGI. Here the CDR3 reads CASSPSQGDTEAFF. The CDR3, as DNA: TGTGCCAGCAGTCCTTCCCAGGGGGACACTGAAGCTTTCTTT.

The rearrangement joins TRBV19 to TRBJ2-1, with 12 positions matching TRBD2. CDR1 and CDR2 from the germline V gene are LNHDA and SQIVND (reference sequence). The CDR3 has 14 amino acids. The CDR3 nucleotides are TGTGCTGCGACTAGCGGGGGAATTTACAATGAGCAGTTCTTC. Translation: CAATSGGIYNEQFF.

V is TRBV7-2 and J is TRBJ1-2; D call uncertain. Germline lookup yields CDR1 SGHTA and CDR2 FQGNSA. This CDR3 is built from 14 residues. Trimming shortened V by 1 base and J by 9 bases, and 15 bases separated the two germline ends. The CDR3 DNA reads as TGTGCCAGCAGCTTAGAACACCGATTTTTTAGCTACACCTTC. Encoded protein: CASSLEHRFFSYTF.

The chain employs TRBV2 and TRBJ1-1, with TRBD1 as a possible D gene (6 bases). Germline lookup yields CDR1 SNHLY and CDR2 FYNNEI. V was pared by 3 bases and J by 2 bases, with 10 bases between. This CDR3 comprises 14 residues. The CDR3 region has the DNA TGTGCCAGCAGTGAGGGCAGGGGAAACACTGAAGCTTTCTTT. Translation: CASSEGRGNTEAFF.

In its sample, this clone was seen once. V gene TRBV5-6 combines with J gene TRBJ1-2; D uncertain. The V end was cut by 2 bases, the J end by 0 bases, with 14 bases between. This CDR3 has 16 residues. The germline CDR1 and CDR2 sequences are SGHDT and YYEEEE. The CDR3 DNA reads TGTGCCAGCAGCTTTGTAAAGTCTGGGCCTAACTATGGCTACACCTTC. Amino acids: CASSFVKSGPNYGYTF.

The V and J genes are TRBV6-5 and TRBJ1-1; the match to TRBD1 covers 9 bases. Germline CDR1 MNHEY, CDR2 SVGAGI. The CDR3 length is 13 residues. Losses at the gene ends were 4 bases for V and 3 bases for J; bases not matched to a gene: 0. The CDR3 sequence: CASSWTGDTEAFF. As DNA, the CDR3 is TGTGCCAGCAGTTGGACAGGGGACACTGAAGCTTTCTTT.

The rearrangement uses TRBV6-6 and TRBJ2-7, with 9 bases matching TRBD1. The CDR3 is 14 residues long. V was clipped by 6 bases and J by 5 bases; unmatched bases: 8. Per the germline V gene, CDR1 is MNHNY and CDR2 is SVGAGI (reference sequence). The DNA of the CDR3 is TGTGCCAGCAGAATGGGACAGGGTGTCGACGAGCAGTACTTC. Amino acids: CASRMGQGVDEQYF.

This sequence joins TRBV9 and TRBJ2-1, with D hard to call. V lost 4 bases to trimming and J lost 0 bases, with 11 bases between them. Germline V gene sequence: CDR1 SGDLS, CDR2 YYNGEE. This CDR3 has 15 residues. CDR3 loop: CASSLQPSSYNEQFF. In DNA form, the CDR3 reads TGTGCCAGCAGCCTACAGCCAAGCTCCTACAATGAGCAGTTCTTC.

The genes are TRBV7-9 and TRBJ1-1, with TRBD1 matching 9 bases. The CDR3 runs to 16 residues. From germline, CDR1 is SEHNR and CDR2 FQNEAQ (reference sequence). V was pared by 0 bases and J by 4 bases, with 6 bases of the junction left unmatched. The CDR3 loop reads CASSLATGGPSTEAFF. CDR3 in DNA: TGTGCCAGCAGCTTAGCCACAGGGGGCCCCAGCACTGAAGCTTTCTTT.

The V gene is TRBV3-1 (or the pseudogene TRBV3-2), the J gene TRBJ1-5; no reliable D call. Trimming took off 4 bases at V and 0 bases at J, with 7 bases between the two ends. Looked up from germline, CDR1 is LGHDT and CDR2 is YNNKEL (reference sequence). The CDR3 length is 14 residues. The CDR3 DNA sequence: TGTGCCAGCAGCCCGGAGCTTAGCAATCAGCCCCAGCATTTT. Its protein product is CASSPELSNQPQHF.

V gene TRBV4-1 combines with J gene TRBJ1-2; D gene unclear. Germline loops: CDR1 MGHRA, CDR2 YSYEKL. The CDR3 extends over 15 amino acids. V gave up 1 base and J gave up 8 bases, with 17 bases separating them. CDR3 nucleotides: TGCGCCAGCAGCCAAGTGGAAAGGGAAAGGGAGGGCTACACCTTC. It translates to CASSQVEREREGYTF.

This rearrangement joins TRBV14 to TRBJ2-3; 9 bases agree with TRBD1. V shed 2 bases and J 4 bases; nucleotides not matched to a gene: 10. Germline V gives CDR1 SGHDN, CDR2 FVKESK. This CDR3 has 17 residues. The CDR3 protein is CASSQQKPGQGSDTQYF. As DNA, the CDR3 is TGTGCCAGCAGCCAACAAAAACCGGGACAGGGTTCAGATACGCAGTATTTT.

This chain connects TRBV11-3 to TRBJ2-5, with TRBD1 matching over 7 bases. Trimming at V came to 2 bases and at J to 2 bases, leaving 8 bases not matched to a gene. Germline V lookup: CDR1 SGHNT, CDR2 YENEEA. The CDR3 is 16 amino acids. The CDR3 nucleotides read TGTGCCAGCAGCTTAAGGGGGCCAGGGCCTCAAGAGACCCAGTACTTC. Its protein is CASSLRGPGPQETQYF.

The CDR3 sequence: CAMIRTVVSGNTIYF. DNA of the CDR3: TGTGCCATGATCCGGACAGTCGTCTCTGGAAACACCATATATTTT. J is TRBJ1-3 and V is TRBV6-5; TRBD1 is a possible D gene (6 bases). The length of the CDR3 is 15 residues. Trimming removed 10 bases at V and 0 bases at J, with 16 bases between. CDR1 is MNHEY and CDR2 is SVGAGI in the germline V gene.

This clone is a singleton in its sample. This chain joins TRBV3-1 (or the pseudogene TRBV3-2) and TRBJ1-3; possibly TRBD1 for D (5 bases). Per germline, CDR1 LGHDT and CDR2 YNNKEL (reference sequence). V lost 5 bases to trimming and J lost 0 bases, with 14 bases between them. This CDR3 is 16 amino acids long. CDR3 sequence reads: CASSETLTASGNTIYF. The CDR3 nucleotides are TGTGCCAGCAGCGAGACATTGACAGCCTCTGGAAACACCATATATTTT.

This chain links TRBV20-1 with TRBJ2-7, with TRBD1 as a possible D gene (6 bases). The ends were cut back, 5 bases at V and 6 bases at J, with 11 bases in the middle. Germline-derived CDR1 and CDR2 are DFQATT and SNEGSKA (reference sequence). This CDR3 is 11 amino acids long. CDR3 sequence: CSAYDRREQYF. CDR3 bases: TGCAGTGCTTACGACAGGCGCGAGCAGTACTTC.

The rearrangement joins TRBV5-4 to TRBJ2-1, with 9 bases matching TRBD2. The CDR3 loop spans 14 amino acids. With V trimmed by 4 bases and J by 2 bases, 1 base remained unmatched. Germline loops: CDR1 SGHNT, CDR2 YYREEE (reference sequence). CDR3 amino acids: CASSPSGAYNEQFF. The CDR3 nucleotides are TGTGCCAGCAGCCCTAGCGGGGCCTACAATGAGCAGTTCTTC.

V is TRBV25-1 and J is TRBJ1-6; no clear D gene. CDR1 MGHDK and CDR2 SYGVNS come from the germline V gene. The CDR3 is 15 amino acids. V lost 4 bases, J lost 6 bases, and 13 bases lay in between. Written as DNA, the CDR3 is TGTGCCAGCAGTGTCTCGGGATCTGGTAATTCACCCCTCCACTTT. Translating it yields CASSVSGSGNSPLHF.

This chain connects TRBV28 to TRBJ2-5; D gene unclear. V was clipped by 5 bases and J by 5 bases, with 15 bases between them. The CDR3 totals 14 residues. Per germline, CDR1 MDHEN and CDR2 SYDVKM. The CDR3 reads CASSPRRVWETQYF. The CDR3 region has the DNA TGTGCCAGCAGTCCTAGAAGAGTGTGGGAGACCCAGTACTTC.